This TCR beta chain was recovered during a study of blood T cell repertoires in COVID-19. Study-level information: PBMCs, B-cell-depleted T cells, or T cells provided the cDNA or gDNA that made up the material.

Looked up from germline, CDR1 is LGHNA and CDR2 is YNFKEQ. J gave up 5 bases and V 4 bases, and 6 bases lay outside the gene matches. The CDR3 totals 15 residues. Data came from immunoSEQ multiplex PCR; TCRdb stores just in-frame clones and leaves some out. The sample holds about 230,000 clones; 65% to 90% are singletons and the top ten take 11%. In Seattle, patients joined the study during active infection and were tracked longitudinally. Sequencing was carried out using peripheral blood. This clonotype originated in a man in his fifties or sixties with COVID-19, enrolled during active disease. This chain links TRBV4-2 with TRBJ1-1, with TRBD1 matching over 11 bases. The CDR3 DNA follows: TGTGCCAGCAGCCCCCAGGACAGGGGGCAAACTGAAGCTTTCTTT. Translation: CASSPQDRGQTEAFF.